The 11 T cell receptor beta chains in this list originate from one sample, sequenced in a study of blood T cell repertoires in COVID-19. Clones were sequenced by immunoSEQ multiplex PCR, and TCRdb holds only the in-frame ones, with some missing. The sample yields roughly 100,000 clones, around nine tenths seen once. Sequences were obtained from peripheral blood. The receptor source for this set is an elderly woman with acute or convalescent COVID-19.

The chain couples TRBV6-6 to TRBJ1-2, with D tentatively TRBD1 (5 bases). The CDR3 contains 14 residues. CDR1 and CDR2 from the germline V gene are MNHNY and SVGAGI (reference sequence). Trimming removed 2 bases from V and 3 bases from J, with 10 bases in between. CDR3 in DNA: TGTGCCAGCAGTTACCCCGGGGGGGACTATGGCTACACCTTC. Translated: CASSYPGGDYGYTF.

This chain uses TRBV4-1 with TRBJ2-3, with 11 bases matching TRBD2. V lost 4 bases, J lost 1 base, and 19 bases stayed unmatched. Germline values: CDR1 MGHRA, CDR2 YSYEKL. The CDR3 covers 21 residues. The chain's CDR3 is CASSLKAASGGSKGGTDTQYF. The CDR3 coding sequence is TGCGCCAGCAGCCTCAAAGCGGCTAGCGGGGGGTCTAAGGGCGGCACAGATACGCAGTATTTT.

This clone was picked up one time. The rearrangement joins TRBV28 to TRBJ2-1; 12 nucleotides agree with TRBD2. This CDR3 is built from 16 residues. V lost 5 bases to trimming and J lost 2 bases; unmatched junction nucleotides: 4. Germline V lookup: CDR1 MDHEN, CDR2 SYDVKM. CDR3 DNA sequence: TGTGCCAGCAGTCGGGCTAGCGGGGGGGCCTACAATGAGCAGTTCTTC. This sequence encodes CASSRASGGAYNEQFF.

V and J are TRBV11-1 and TRBJ2-1, with 9 bases aligning to TRBD2. The CDR3 is 15 amino acids. Trimming at V came to 6 bases and at J to 9 bases, leaving 12 bases not matched to a gene. CDR1 is SGHAT, CDR2 FQDESV, per germline (reference sequence). CDR3 in DNA: TGTGCCAGCAGTCTAAAATGGCGGGGGGGCGGTGAGCAGTTCTTC. Its translation is CASSLKWRGGGEQFF.

This chain connects TRBV3-1 (or the pseudogene TRBV3-2) to TRBJ1-2; D is perhaps TRBD1 (6 bases). V dropped 1 base and J dropped 4 bases, with 10 bases sitting between them. Per the germline V gene, CDR1 is LGHDT and CDR2 is YNNKEL (reference sequence). The CDR3 is 14 residues long. The CDR3 DNA is TGTGCCAGCAGCCAAGGGGCAGGGGCCTATGGCTACACCTTC. It translates to CASSQGAGAYGYTF.

The chain couples TRBV24-1 to TRBJ1-1; D gene ambiguous. The CDR3 consists of 13 residues. The ends were cut back, 9 bases at V and 3 bases at J, with 13 bases in the middle. From germline, CDR1 is KGHDR and CDR2 SFDVKD. For the CDR3, the DNA is TGTGCCACCTCCTCTTCCGGTGACACTGAAGCTTTCTTT. It encodes CATSSSGDTEAFF.

This clone was seen only a few times. The CDR3 DNA reads TGTGCCAGCAGTTTGCGGCGTCCTAACTCACCCCTCCACTTT. This encodes CASSLRRPNSPLHF. The chain employs TRBV27 and TRBJ1-6; D unresolved. Per the germline V gene, CDR1 is MNHEY and CDR2 is SMNVEV (reference sequence). This CDR3 is built from 14 residues. V was trimmed by 3 bases and J by 10 bases, leaving 13 bases between them.

This clone was recorded only once. In nucleotides, the CDR3 is TGTGCCAGCAGCAAAGTTGGGGGGTCTGAGCAGTTCTTC. Protein: CASSKVGGSEQFF. The V and J genes are TRBV21-1 and TRBJ2-1; the D segment call TRBD2 is taken from the table without a DNA check. TRBV21-1 is reported as a pseudogene. This CDR3 comprises 13 residues.

The V and J genes are TRBV30 and TRBJ2-7, with unresolved D. Germline V gene sequence: CDR1 GTSNPN, CDR2 SVGIG (reference sequence). V dropped 1 base and J dropped 7 bases, with 8 bases sitting between them. CDR3 length equals 11 residues. For the CDR3, the DNA is TGTGCCTGGAGTGGAGGTGGGGAGCAGTACTTC. The encoded protein is CAWSGGGEQYF. Supplemented by reference TRBV30 and TRBJ2-7, the full variable domain reads SQTIHQWPATLVQPVGSPLSLECTVEGTSNPNLYWYRQAAGRGLQLLFYSVGIGQISSEVPQNLSASRPQDRQFILSSKKLLLSDSGFYLCAWSGGGEQYFGPGTRLTVT.

The J gene is TRBJ1-1, the V gene TRBV12-5; possibly TRBD1 for D (6 bases). The CDR3 is 13 residues long. CDR1 LGHNT and CDR2 FRNRAP come from the germline V gene. V lost 3 bases and J lost 1, with 6 bases in between. The CDR3 is CASGLGGNTEAFF. CDR3 coding DNA: TGTGCTAGTGGTTTAGGGGGGAACACTGAAGCTTTCTTT.

This chain links TRBV28 with TRBJ1-6; 8 bases line up with TRBD1. V was pared by 1 base and J by 9 bases, with 5 bases of the junction left unmatched. Looked up from germline, CDR1 is MDHEN and CDR2 is SYDVKM. CDR3 length: 15 amino acids. CDR3 sequence reads: CASSLSGGSGSPLHF. The DNA of the CDR3 is TGTGCCAGCAGTTTATCAGGGGGCAGCGGTTCACCCCTCCACTTT.